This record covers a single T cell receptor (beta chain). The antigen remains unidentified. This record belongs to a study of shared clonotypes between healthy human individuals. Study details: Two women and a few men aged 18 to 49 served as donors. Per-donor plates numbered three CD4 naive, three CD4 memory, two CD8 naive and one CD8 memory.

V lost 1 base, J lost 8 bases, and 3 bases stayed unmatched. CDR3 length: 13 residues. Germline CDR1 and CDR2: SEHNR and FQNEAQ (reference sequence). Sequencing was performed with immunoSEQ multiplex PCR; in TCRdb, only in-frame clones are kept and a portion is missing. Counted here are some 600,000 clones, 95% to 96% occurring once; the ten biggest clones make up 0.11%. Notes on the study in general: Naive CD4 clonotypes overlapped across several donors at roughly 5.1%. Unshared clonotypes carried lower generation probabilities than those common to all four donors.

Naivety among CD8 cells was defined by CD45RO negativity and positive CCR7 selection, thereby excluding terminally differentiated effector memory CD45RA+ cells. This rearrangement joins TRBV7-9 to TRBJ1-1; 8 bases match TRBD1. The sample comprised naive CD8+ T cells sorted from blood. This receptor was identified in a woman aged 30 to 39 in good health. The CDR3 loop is CASSLGDRLEAFF. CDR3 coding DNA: TGTGCCAGCAGCTTAGGGGACAGGCTAGAAGCTTTCTTT. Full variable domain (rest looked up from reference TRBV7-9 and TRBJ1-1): DTGVSQNPRHKITKRGQNVTFRCDPISEHNRLYWYRQTLGQGPEFLTYFQNEAQLEKSRLLSDRFSAERPKGSFSTLEIQRTEQGDSAMYLCASSLGDRLEAFFGQGTRLTVV.